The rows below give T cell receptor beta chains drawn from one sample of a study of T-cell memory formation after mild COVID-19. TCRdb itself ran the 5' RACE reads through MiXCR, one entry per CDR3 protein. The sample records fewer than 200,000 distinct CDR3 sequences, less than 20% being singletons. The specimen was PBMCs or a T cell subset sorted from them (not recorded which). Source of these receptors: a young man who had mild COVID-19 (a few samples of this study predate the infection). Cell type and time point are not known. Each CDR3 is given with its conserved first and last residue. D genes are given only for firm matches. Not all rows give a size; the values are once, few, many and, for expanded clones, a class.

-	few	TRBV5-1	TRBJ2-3	TGCGCCAGCACCCGGCAGGGGACGACCACAGATACGCAGTATTTT	CASTRQGTTTDTQYF
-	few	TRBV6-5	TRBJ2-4	TGTGCCAGCAGTTTCGGGGTCATTCAGTACTTC	CASSFGVIQYF
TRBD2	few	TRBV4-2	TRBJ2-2	TGTGCCAGCAGCCAAGAGAAGCGGGGGAACACCGGGGAGCTGTTTTTT	CASSQEKRGNTGELFF
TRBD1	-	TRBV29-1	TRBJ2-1	TGCAGCGTTGAAAGGACAGGGGAGGTAAATGAGCAGTTCTTC	CSVERTGEVNEQFF
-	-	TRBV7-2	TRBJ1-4	TGTGCCAGCAGCTTGCAGGGTGAAAAACTGTTTTTT	CASSLQGEKLFF
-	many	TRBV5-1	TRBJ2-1	TGCGCCAGCAGCTCCCAAATTCAACTAGTGAATGAGCAGTTCTTC	CASSSQIQLVNEQFF
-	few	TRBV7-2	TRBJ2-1	TGTGCCAGCAGCTACCGGGGGTATGAGCAGTTCTTC	CASSYRGYEQFF
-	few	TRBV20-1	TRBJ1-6	TGCAGTGCCCCACAGGGCTCCTATAATTCACCCCTCCACTTT	CSAPQGSYNSPLHF
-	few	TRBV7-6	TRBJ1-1	TGTGCCAGCAGCTGGTTGCGCTGGGGAACCACTGAAGCTTTCTTT	CASSWLRWGTTEAFF
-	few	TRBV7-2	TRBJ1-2	TGTGCCAGCACCTCAAGGGGGGGTGGATATGGCTACACCTTC	CASTSRGGGYGYTF
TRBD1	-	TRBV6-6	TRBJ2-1	TGTGCCAGCGGTAATGGACAGGGCATCGGGCAGTTCTTC	CASGNGQGIGQFF
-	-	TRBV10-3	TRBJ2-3	TGTGCCATCACGGGTTCTAGCACAGATACGCAGTATTTT	CAITGSSTDTQYF
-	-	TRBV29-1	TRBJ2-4	TGCAGCGTTTCCGACAGGTTCGCCAAAAACATTCAGTACTTC	CSVSDRFAKNIQYF
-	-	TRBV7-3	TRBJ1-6	TGTGCCAGCAGCTTAGAGCTCTGGAGGACGAACGATTCACCCCTCCACTTT	CASSLELWRTNDSPLHF
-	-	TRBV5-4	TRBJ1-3	TGTGCCAGCAGCTCCGGGGGGTTAGACGGAAACACCATATATTTT	CASSSGGLDGNTIYF
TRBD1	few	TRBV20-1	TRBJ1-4	TGCAGTGCTAGAGGTGCGACAGGGAAGGGAGAAAAACTGTTTTTT	CSARGATGKGEKLFF
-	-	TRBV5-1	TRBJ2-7	TGCGCCAGCAGCTTGGGACAAAATCAGGGGGAGCAGTACTTC	CASSLGQNQGEQYF
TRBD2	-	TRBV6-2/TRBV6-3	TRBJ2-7	TGTGCCAGCAGTAAACTAGCGTCGAGCGAGCAGTACTTC	CASSKLASSEQYF
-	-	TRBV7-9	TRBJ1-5	TGTGCCAGCAGCCCCGGGGGGAGGAGCAATCAGCCCCAGCATTTT	CASSPGGRSNQPQHF
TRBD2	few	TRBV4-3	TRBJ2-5	TGCGCCAGCAGCCACAGCGGGGGGAATTTCGAGACCCAGTACTTC	CASSHSGGNFETQYF
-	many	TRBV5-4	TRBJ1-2	TGTGCCAGCAGACCCCCGGCCTCGGTATATGGCTACACCTTC	CASRPPASVYGYTF
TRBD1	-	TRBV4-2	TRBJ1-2	TGTGCCAGCAGCCGAGAATCGGACAGGGCGTCTAACTATGGCTACACCTTC	CASSRESDRASNYGYTF
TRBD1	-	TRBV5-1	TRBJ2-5	TGCGCCAGCAGAACGGGACCCAGGGGGTTAGAGACCCAGTACTTC	CASRTGPRGLETQYF
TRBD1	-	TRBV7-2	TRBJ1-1	TGTGCCAGCAGCTTACGTACAGGGGCTCAGGCTGAAGCTTTCTTT	CASSLRTGAQAEAFF
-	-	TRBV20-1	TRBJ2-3	TGCAGTGCTCGCCGGGGGTCAATGCACACAGATACGCAGTATTTT	CSARRGSMHTDTQYF
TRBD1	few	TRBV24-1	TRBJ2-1	TGTGCCACCAGTGATGTCGGGACAGACTACAATGAGCAGTTCTTC	CATSDVGTDYNEQFF
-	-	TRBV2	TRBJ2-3	TGTGCCAGCAGTGGGACTACCTACACAGATACGCAGTATTTT	CASSGTTYTDTQYF
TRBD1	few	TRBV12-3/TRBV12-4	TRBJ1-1	TGTGCCAGCAGTTTAAAGACAGGGGGCAGTGTGGGCACTGAAGCTTTCTTT	CASSLKTGGSVGTEAFF
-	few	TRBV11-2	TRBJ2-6	TGTGCCAGCAGCATTAGCCAGGGGACGGCCAACGTCCTGACTTTC	CASSISQGTANVLTF
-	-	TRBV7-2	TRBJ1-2	TGTGCCAGCAGCTTAGAGCCGGGGGTTATTAACTATGGCTACACCTTC	CASSLEPGVINYGYTF
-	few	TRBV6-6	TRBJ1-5	TGTGCCAGCATCCATTACATGGACCCTCTCACGCCCCAGCATTTT	CASIHYMDPLTPQHF
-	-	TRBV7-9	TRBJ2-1	TGTGCCAGCAGCTTAGTTCTGGGGCCTGGGCAGTTCTTC	CASSLVLGPGQFF
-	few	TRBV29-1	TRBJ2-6	TGCAGCGTTGAAGAAGTCCCTGGGGCCAACGTCCTGACTTTC	CSVEEVPGANVLTF
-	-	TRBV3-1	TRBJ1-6	TGTGCCAGCAGCCCCGGTAATAGGGGCACAGTAAATTCACCCCTCCACTTT	CASSPGNRGTVNSPLHF
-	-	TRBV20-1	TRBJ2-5	TGCAGTGCCGCCCAGGGGATCCAAGAGACCCAGTACTTC	CSAAQGIQETQYF
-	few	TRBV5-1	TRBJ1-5	TGCGCCAGCAGCTTGGAGAACAGCGGGAATCAGCCCCAGCATTTT	CASSLENSGNQPQHF
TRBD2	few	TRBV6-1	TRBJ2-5	TGTGCCAGCAGGGCCCGACGGGCGGGGGAGGAGACCCAGTACTTC	CASRARRAGEETQYF
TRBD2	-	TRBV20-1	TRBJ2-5	TGCAGTGCTAGAGATAGGATAGCGGGCCAAGAGACCCAGTACTTC	CSARDRIAGQETQYF
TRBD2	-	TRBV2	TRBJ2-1	TGTGCCAGCAGTGAAACGACTAGCGGGGGGGGTGAGCAGTTCTTC	CASSETTSGGGEQFF
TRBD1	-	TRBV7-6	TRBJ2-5	TGTGCCAGCAGCTTTAACAGGGGGTCTCAACAAGAGACCCAGTACTTC	CASSFNRGSQQETQYF
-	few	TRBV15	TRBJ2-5	TGTGAATCGGGAGTTCAAGAGACCCAGTACTTC	CESGVQETQYF
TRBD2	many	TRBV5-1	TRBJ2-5	TGTGCCAGCAGCCTCGGCGCGGGGGAGGAGACCCAGTACTTC	CASSLGAGEETQYF
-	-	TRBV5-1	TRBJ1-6	TGCGCCAGTCGCCCTTTAGGGCTCCTTAATTCACCCCTCCACTTT	CASRPLGLLNSPLHF
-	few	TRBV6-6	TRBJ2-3	TGTGCCAGCTCCTACCGTGGGCGTACGAGCTATACGCAGTATTTT	CASSYRGRTSYTQYF
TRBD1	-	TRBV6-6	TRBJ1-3	TGTGCCAGCAGTTCGACAGGGGGAAACACCATATATTTT	CASSSTGGNTIYF